This record concerns one T cell receptor beta chain sequence. Its antigen remains unidentified. The sequence runs out 3 residues before the end of the CDR3; the remainder is reconstructed from the germline J gene. Assay: immunoSEQ multiplex PCR; the TCRdb copy retains only in-frame clones and omits some. The sample totals tens of thousands of clones. This CDR3 spans 17 amino acids. Germline V lookup: CDR1 LNHDA, CDR2 SQIVND (reference sequence). The V segment lost 3 bases and the J segment 6 bases; nucleotides outside the gene matches: 10. The sample comes from a study of T cells in women clearing cervical HPV infection. Study-level points and caveats: Repertoire richness, not evenness, was significantly elevated in CIN3+ cases versus controls.

This rearrangement joins TRBV19 to TRBJ2-1; 11 bases are shared with TRBD2. Sequences were obtained from blood buffy coat. This sequence originates from a woman between 18 and 69 years old with a cervical HPV16 infection that either progressed to CIN3+ or cleared (not recorded which). The covered CDR3 bases are TGTGCCAGTAGTATGAGGCAGCTAGCGGGGGGAAGCAATGAG. Translated: CASSMRQLAGGSNE. The whole CDR3 protein is CASSMRQLAGGSNEQFF.